Here is one T cell receptor (beta chain) with its context. This record belongs to a study of regulatory T cells in long-lasting Graves disease. CDR1 is KGHSH and CDR2 is LQKENI in the germline V gene. V dropped 3 bases and J dropped 1 base, with 10 bases sitting between them. This CDR3 has 15 amino acids. According to the study, TCR beta libraries were built with iRepertoire HTBI primers and CDR3-region Arm-PCR. Each CDR3 protein is one row after TCRdb ran MiXCR on the multiplex PCR reads. The table records some 600,000 distinct CDR3 sequences, more than 15% of them present only once. Time point noted: newly diagnosed GD, antithyroid drugs for less than 3 months. The TCR library was made from RNA extracted from PBMCs. It was by American Thyroid Association guidelines that Graves' disease was diagnosed. These same data were also listed under a study on T cells in Graves' hyperthyroidism and ophthalmopathy.

The sequence derives from a man younger than 35 with Graves disease. Specimen: peripheral blood mononuclear cells (PBMCs), collected at new diagnosis, from a patient treated with antithyroid drugs. The chain links TRBV18 to TRBJ1-3; tentatively, D is TRBD1 (5 bases). CDR3 amino acids: CASSPAGRSGNTIYF. DNA of the CDR3: TGTGCCAGCTCACCCGCAGGGAGATCTGGAAACACCATATATTTT.